This TCR beta chain appears in the sequencing data of a study of OX40 agonist ivuxolimab in advanced cancers. Some background on the complete study: Ivuxolimab was an agonistic, fully human IgG2 monoclonal antibody directed against OX40 (CD134), a costimulatory receptor. Intravenous ivuxolimab was administered to patients every 2 weeks at six dose levels: 0.01, 0.1, 0.3, 1.5, 3 and 10 mg/kg. Of the approximately 50 dose-escalation patients, hepatocellular carcinoma was present in about 19, melanoma in approximately 15, renal cell carcinoma in 9 and head and neck cancer in 9. In the dose-escalation cohort, around four fifths of patients were male, and the mean age was 60 years with a range of roughly 20 to 79. Patients were allowed to have had prior anti-PD-1, anti-PD-L1 or anti-CTLA-4 therapy, and 30% to 50% of the dose-escalation patients had previously received checkpoint inhibitors. Partial responses occurred in three dose-escalation patients, of whom one had hepatocellular carcinoma and two had cutaneous melanoma. The point of sequencing TCRbeta in the periphery was to test whether ivuxolimab changed TCR sequence diversity and drove clonal T-cell expansion. The monotherapy dose-escalation portion (N ≈ 52 patients) of the phase I ivuxolimab trial is reported in the paper. Overall study outcomes, separate from this receptor: After ivuxolimab, expanded clones were on average more numerous among CD8+ T cells than among CD4+ T cells. In partial responders in the 0.1-3.0 mg/kg groups, normalized peripheral clonal expansion was found to be among the lowest, especially among CD8+ T cells. Clonal expansion of both CD4+ and CD8+ blood T cells was observed from baseline to week 6 at doses 0.1 to 3.0 mg/kg. Low levels of normalized T-cell clonal expansion were also shown by some nonresponding patients. The antigen specificity of the clonally expanded peripheral T cells was not determined.

As to this clone: No antigen is known for it. The record has no base qualities; no much larger clone is one base away.

To sequence the TCRbeta CDR3 region, genomic DNA was isolated from the sorted cells. The immunoSEQ Assay was used to sequence the TCRbeta CDR3 regions. TCRdb took over this immuneACCESS table, retaining in-frame rearrangements with V and J assigned. Such tables are incomplete; in checked studies, under half of the missing clones stem from an unresolved V gene, and the remainder is unexplained. The sample contains tens of thousands of clones, 88% of them found a single time. The ten most abundant clones make up roughly 50% of the sample. Trimming takes 0 bases from V and 4 bases from J, and the germline ends sit 15 bases apart. The cysteine opens and the phenylalanine closes a CDR3 of 16 amino acids. The CDR3 DNA has 48 bases and is translated from base 1. CDR1 and CDR2 are read off the germline V gene as LGHNA and YSLEER. Patients with a history of autoimmune disease or receiving systemic immunosuppression were excluded from the trial. In every dose cohort, peripheral blood was drawn for TCR sequencing at baseline, cycle 4 day 1, and cycle 7 day 1. The samples were drawn from a first-in-human, open-label, multicenter phase I dose-escalation trial of ivuxolimab. Adults with locally advanced or metastatic melanoma, renal cell, hepatocellular, or head and neck squamous cell carcinoma were enrolled in the trial. CD4+ and CD8+ T cells were sorted separately from peripheral blood before TCR sequencing.

The material sequenced was CD4+ or CD8+ T cells sorted from blood, taken in a trial of the OX40 agonist ivuxolimab. The rearrangement combines TRBV4-3 with TRBJ1-2; the D gene is not confidently resolved. The sequence derives from an adult with an advanced solid tumor such as melanoma, head and neck, liver or kidney cancer. The DNA sequence follows: TGCGCCAGCAGCCAAGACGTCCGGGCGGTTAGCTATGGCTACACCTTC. This translates into CASSQDVRAVSYGYTF.